This passage covers 20 T cell receptor beta chains from one sample sequenced in a study of T cell responses to AZD1222 COVID-19 vaccine. Assay: immunoSEQ multiplex PCR; the TCRdb copy retains only in-frame clones and omits some. The data contain about 120,000 clones, roughly nine tenths of them singletons. The sample here was peripheral blood, taken 28 days after the second AZD1222 dose. These receptors originate from an adult who received the AZD1222 COVID-19 vaccine.

This chain joins TRBV27 and TRBJ2-2; the match to TRBD1 covers 7 bases. The V gene end was trimmed by 5 bases and the J gene end by 3 bases; junction bases not matched to a gene: 9. This CDR3 comprises 16 residues. Germline CDR1 is MNHEY and CDR2 is SMNVEV (reference sequence). CDR3 protein: CASSPGQIRYTGELFF. In nucleotides, the CDR3 is TGTGCCAGCAGTCCGGGACAGATACGATACACCGGGGAGCTGTTTTTT.

This clone was seen once. In nucleotides, the CDR3 is TGTGCCAGCGTGGGTCCACCCCACGAGCAGTACTTC. This encodes CASVGPPHEQYF. The chain uses TRBV2 and TRBJ2-7; D uncertain. Deletions cut 8 bases from V and 5 bases from J, with 13 bases between. The CDR3 is 12 residues long. CDR1 is SNHLY and CDR2 is FYNNEI in the germline V gene.

The J gene is TRBJ2-5, the V gene TRBV11-2; D is possibly TRBD1 or TRBD2 (6 bases each). This CDR3 contains 15 residues. Trimming stripped 5 bases from V and 7 bases from J, with 20 bases between. Germline assignment: CDR1 SGHAT and CDR2 FQNNGV. The CDR3 loop is CASSEILGGWGTQYF. The CDR3 coding sequence is TGTGCCAGCAGCGAAATCCTGGGGGGCTGGGGGACCCAGTACTTC.

The chain uses TRBV5-1 and TRBJ1-1, with D unclear. Germline CDR1 is SGHRS and CDR2 is YFSETQ. CDR3 size: 14 residues. V lost 0 bases and J lost 1, with 7 bases in between. DNA for the CDR3: TGCGCCAGCAGCTTGGAGGCAGCGAACACTGAAGCTTTCTTT. This codes for CASSLEAANTEAFF.

This clone was detected once. The chain combines TRBV7-9 with TRBJ2-7; D is undetermined. The CDR3 consists of 14 residues. Germline V lookup: CDR1 SEHNR, CDR2 FQNEAQ (reference sequence). The V end lost 1 base, the J end lost 2 bases, and 9 bases lay between the germline ends. The CDR3 DNA is TGTGCCAGCAGCTTAGGTCCACAGACCTACGAGCAGTACTTC. It yields the protein CASSLGPQTYEQYF.

This chain links TRBV20-1 with TRBJ1-5, with TRBD1 as a possible D gene (6 bases). Germline V CDR1 and CDR2: DFQATT, SNEGSKA (reference sequence). With 7 bases removed from V and 4 bases from J, the gap between germline ends came to 8 bases. The length of the CDR3 is 11 residues. CDR3 sequence reads: CSVGGNQPQHF. The CDR3 coding sequence is TGCAGTGTAGGGGGTAATCAGCCCCAGCATTTT.

The rearrangement uses TRBV3-1 (or the pseudogene TRBV3-2) and TRBJ2-7, with a possible D match to TRBD2 (6 bases). V was pared by 1 base and J by 3 bases, with 13 bases between. The V gene's germline CDR1 is LGHDT and CDR2 YNNKEL (reference sequence). There are 15 residues in the CDR3. The CDR3 loop is CASSQALGLNYEQYF. The CDR3 nucleotides are TGTGCCAGCAGCCAAGCCCTAGGACTAAACTACGAGCAGTACTTC.

The V call is TRBV19, the J call TRBJ1-5; 10 bases line up with TRBD1. Germline V gene data show CDR1 as LNHDA and CDR2 as SQIVND (reference sequence). J was trimmed by 0 bases and V by 2 bases; bases with no gene match: 10. The CDR3 extends over 19 amino acids. The CDR3 nucleotides read TGTGCCAGTAGTATAAACCACGGGACAGGGGTATATAGCAATCAGCCCCAGCATTTT. Amino acid sequence: CASSINHGTGVYSNQPQHF. The variable domain in full, completed from reference TRBV19 and TRBJ1-5, reads DGGITQSPKYLFRKEGQNVTLSCEQNLNHDAMYWYRQDPGQGLRLIYYSQIVNDFQKGDIAEGYSVSREKKESFPLTVTSAQKNPTAFYLCASSINHGTGVYSNQPQHFGDGTRLSIL.

The V call is TRBV7-9, the J call TRBJ1-3; the match to TRBD1 covers 9 bases. V lost 3 bases to trimming and J lost 4 bases; unmatched junction nucleotides: 7. The CDR3 runs 16 residues. Germline V gene sequence: CDR1 SEHNR, CDR2 FQNEAQ (reference sequence). The CDR3 protein is CASSLGGQGRGNTIYF. Written as DNA, the CDR3 is TGTGCCAGCAGCTTGGGGGGACAGGGTAGAGGAAACACCATATATTTT.

The chain carries TRBV2 and TRBJ2-3; 7 positions match TRBD1. V lost 4 bases, J lost 1 base, and 8 bases stayed unmatched. Germline lookup yields CDR1 SNHLY and CDR2 FYNNEI. This CDR3 has 16 residues. The CDR3 spells CASSGQGRVGTDTQYF. The CDR3 region has the DNA TGTGCCAGCAGTGGACAGGGACGAGTCGGCACAGATACGCAGTATTTT. The full variable domain, completed using reference TRBV2 and TRBJ2-3, is EPEVTQTPSHQVTQMGQEVILRCVPISNHLYFYWYRQILGQKVEFLVSFYNNEISEKSEIFDDQFSVERPDGSNFTLKIRSTKLEDSAMYFCASSGQGRVGTDTQYFGPGTRLTVL.

This rearrangement joins TRBV27 to TRBJ1-6; D gene unclear. CDR1 and CDR2 from the germline V gene are MNHEY and SMNVEV (reference sequence). V was trimmed by 6 bases and J by 0 bases, leaving 12 bases between them. The CDR3 is 16 residues long. The chain's CDR3 is CASSNRPSSYNSPLHF. DNA for the CDR3: TGTGCCAGCAGCAACCGCCCGAGCTCCTATAATTCACCCCTCCACTTT.

The genes are TRBV28 and TRBJ2-1, with 7 bases matching TRBD1. The CDR3 totals 16 residues. V gave up 3 bases and J gave up 4 bases; unmatched junction bases: 9. CDR1 and CDR2 from the germline V gene are MDHEN and SYDVKM. The CDR3 DNA reads as TGTGCCAGCAGTTTTGCGGCCGGGACAGTATACAATGAGCAGTTCTTC. Translation gives CASSFAAGTVYNEQFF.

This clone was seen a single time. V and J are TRBV10-3 and TRBJ1-1, with 9 nucleotides matching TRBD1. Trimming cost V 6 bases and J 11 bases; bases outside gene matches: 4. Germline V gene lookup returns CDR1 ENHRY and CDR2 SYGVKD. The CDR3 totals 11 residues. CDR3 protein: CAIRRDREAFF. As DNA, the CDR3 is TGTGCCATCAGAAGGGACAGGGAGGCTTTCTTT.

The chain carries TRBV19 and TRBJ2-1, with 10 bases fitting TRBD1. Looked up from germline, CDR1 is LNHDA and CDR2 is SQIVND (reference sequence). This CDR3 spans 15 amino acids. V trimming: 10 bases; J trimming: 3 bases; junction bases outside the gene matches: 9. CDR3 region: CATREGQGFYNEQFF. Written as DNA, the CDR3 is TGTGCCACCAGGGAGGGACAGGGGTTCTACAATGAGCAGTTCTTC.

This clone has a single count. The chain joins TRBV2 to TRBJ1-2; D remains unclear. Germline loops: CDR1 SNHLY, CDR2 FYNNEI. The CDR3 is 13 amino acids. V was trimmed by 1 base and J by 5 bases, leaving 8 bases between them. CDR3 nucleotides: TGTGCCAGCAGTGAAGTCAGCATGTATGGCTACACCTTC. Its protein is CASSEVSMYGYTF.

This chain joins TRBV21-1 and TRBJ2-5; no check of the table's D call, TRBD1, against the DNA was made. TRBV21-1 is a known pseudogene. This CDR3 comprises 14 residues. The CDR3 bases are TGTGCCAGCAGCCCCCGGACAGGGCGGGGGACCCAGTACTTC. This encodes CASSPRTGRGTQYF.

The J gene is TRBJ2-3, the V gene TRBV7-3; D remains unclear. CDR1 is SGHTA and CDR2 is FQGTGA in the germline V gene. With 4 bases removed from V and 2 bases from J, the gap between germline ends came to 13 bases. CDR3 size: 15 residues. Here the CDR3 DNA reads TGTGCCAGCAGCTCTAGTGGCGTTACCACAGATACGCAGTATTTT. Amino acid sequence: CASSSSGVTTDTQYF.

The CDR3 bases are TGTGCCAGCAGTCCCGGGACAGACTGGGGTTCTAGCAATCAGCCCCAGCATTTT. Its translation: CASSPGTDWGSSNQPQHF. This chain connects TRBV27 to TRBJ1-5; 7 nucleotides line up with TRBD1. Germline CDR1 is MNHEY and CDR2 is SMNVEV (reference sequence). The CDR3 totals 18 residues. J gave up 0 bases and V 5 bases, and 13 bases lay outside the gene matches.

The chain links TRBV11-2 to TRBJ2-5; D remains unclear. The CDR3 contains 12 residues. Germline CDR1 SGHAT, CDR2 FQNNGV. Trimming cost V 5 bases and J 10 bases, with 14 bases left between them. The CDR3 sequence: CASSPTIGVQYF. DNA for the CDR3: TGTGCCAGCAGCCCGACAATTGGGGTCCAGTACTTC.

V gene TRBV5-1 combines with J gene TRBJ2-3, with 11 positions matching TRBD2. CDR3 size: 16 residues. The germline V gene has CDR1 SGHRS and CDR2 YFSETQ. J gave up 0 bases and V 1 base, and 1 base lay outside the gene matches. In DNA form, the CDR3 reads TGCGCCAGCAGCTTGAGACTAGCGGGAAGCACAGATACGCAGTATTTT. Its protein is CASSLRLAGSTDTQYF.